This T cell receptor beta chain originates from a study of T cell repertoires in cytomegalovirus infection. Study context: Matching HLA type and CMV infection were both indicated by public TCR beta signatures. Study-wide findings and caveats: Cumulative frequency (of public TCR beta family members) identified carriers of CMV plus the relevant HLA. What dominated the ex vivo response were HLA-C-restricted CMV-specific TCR beta clonotypes.

TCRdb reprocessed the reads with MiXCR, giving one entry per CDR3 protein. The sample holds over 300,000 distinct CDR3 sequences, 9.5% seen once. Germline values: CDR1 SNHLY, CDR2 FYNNEI. The CDR3 spans 14 residues. The germline V and J ends were trimmed by 4 bases and 4 bases, with 13 bases remaining between them. With respect to this clonotype: The antigen is not known.

This chain joins TRBV2 and TRBJ2-5; D is perhaps TRBD2 (6 bases). Sequencing was done on a sample of PBMCs. This TCR was recovered from a human donor in good health (CMV status not recorded). Some clones in this sample may be carry-over from other donors' samples. The CDR3 loop reads CASSAGTYLETQYF. DNA of the CDR3: TGTGCCAGCAGTGCCGGGACTTACCTAGAGACCCAGTACTTC.